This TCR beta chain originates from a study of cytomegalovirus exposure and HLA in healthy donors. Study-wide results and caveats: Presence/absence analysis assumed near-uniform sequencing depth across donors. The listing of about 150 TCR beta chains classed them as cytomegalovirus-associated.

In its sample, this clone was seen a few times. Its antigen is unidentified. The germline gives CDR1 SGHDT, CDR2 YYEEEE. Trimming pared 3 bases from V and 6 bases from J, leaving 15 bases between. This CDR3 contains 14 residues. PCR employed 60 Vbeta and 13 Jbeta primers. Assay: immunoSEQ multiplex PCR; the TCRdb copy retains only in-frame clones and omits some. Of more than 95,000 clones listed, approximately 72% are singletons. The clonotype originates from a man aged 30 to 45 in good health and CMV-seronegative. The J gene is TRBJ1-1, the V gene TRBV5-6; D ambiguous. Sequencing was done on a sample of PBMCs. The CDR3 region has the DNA TGTGCCAGCAGCTACGAGCTGGCAGCGCCTGAAGCTTTCTTT. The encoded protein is CASSYELAAPEAFF.